The TCR beta chain under discussion was sequenced for a study of patients and donors after allogeneic stem cell transplantation. CDR3 length equals 12 residues. Germline values: CDR1 SNHLY, CDR2 FYNNEI. With 7 bases clipped from V and 2 bases from J, the junction kept 0 bases outside the gene matches. MiXCR was run by TCRdb on the RT-PCR reads, yielding one entry per CDR3 protein. Seen here are hundreds of thousands of distinct CDR3 sequences, 16% observed once, and the top ten hold 7.2%. The TCR was taken from a human donor who was either an allogeneic HSCT recipient or a stem cell or donor lymphocyte infusion donor (not recorded which). It is not recorded whose cells these are; they may come from a transplant donor. The material sequenced was blood, either unsorted or a sorted T cell fraction (not recorded which). This rearrangement joins TRBV2 to TRBJ2-7; 9 bases map to TRBD2. CDR3 coding DNA: TGTGCCAGCAAGCGGGAGGCCTACGAGCAGTACTTC. It translates to CASKREAYEQYF.